The sequence of this T cell receptor (beta chain) was determined in a study of Ad26.COV2.S vaccination and SARS-CoV-2 variants. Overall study: Once, or twice with 56 days between doses, Ad26.COV2.S was given intramuscularly. Study-level results: Those who received the vaccine showed greater spike-specific TCR breadth than those given placebo.

As to treatment: 15 to 20 received Ad26.COV2.S at low or high dose, single or two shots; about five received placebo; per-sample allocation not given. Sampling occurred on day 63 after the first vaccine or placebo injection. Data came from immunoSEQ multiplex PCR; TCRdb stores just in-frame clones and leaves some out. This sample has roughly 330,000 clones, with roughly 90% found just once. Remarks on this clone: Its target is not known.

The source material was peripheral blood, sampled in a trial of Ad26.COV2.S vaccine versus placebo. The clonotype comes from a person aged 18-65 years who received the Ad26.COV2.S COVID-19 vaccine or a placebo.

The CDR3: CASRVQGGNTIYF. The CDR3 DNA sequence: TGTGCCAGTAGGGTCCAGGGCGGAAACACCATATATTTT. The chain couples TRBV19 to TRBJ1-3; a weak D match, TRBD1 (5 bases). This CDR3 contains 13 residues. Germline V lookup: CDR1 LNHDA, CDR2 SQIVND (reference sequence). V was clipped by 6 bases and J by 4 bases, with 10 bases between them.